Following are 20 T cell receptor beta chains from one sample sequenced in a study of T cell responses to AZD1222 COVID-19 vaccine. Repertoires were generated with immunoSEQ multiplex PCR, while TCRdb's copy carries only in-frame clones and drops some. The sample consists of 130,000 or so clones, about 94% of them appearing once. Sample: peripheral blood, taken 28 days after the second AZD1222 dose. These receptors came from an adult who received the AZD1222 COVID-19 vaccine.

The rearrangement uses TRBV19 and TRBJ1-1, with D unclear. The ends were cut back, 7 bases at V and 6 bases at J, with 12 bases in the middle. Per the germline V gene, CDR1 is LNHDA and CDR2 is SQIVND (reference sequence). This CDR3 contains 12 residues. DNA of the CDR3: TGTGCCAGTAATTCTCCGGGCCCTGAAGCTTTCTTT. Translating it yields CASNSPGPEAFF.

The V and J genes are TRBV20-1 and TRBJ1-2, with D unclear. This CDR3 contains 10 residues. Germline V gives CDR1 DFQATT, CDR2 SNEGSKA (reference sequence). The V gene lost 5 bases and the J gene lost 6 bases, with 7 bases spanning the gap. CDR3 sequence: CSADGNGYTF. In DNA, the CDR3 is TGCAGTGCTGACGGTAATGGCTACACCTTC.

The chain has TRBV28 and TRBJ2-2, with a possible D match to TRBD1 (5 bases). Trimming took off 10 bases at V and 7 bases at J, with 19 bases between the two ends. Germline loops: CDR1 MDHEN, CDR2 SYDVKM. The CDR3 sequence is 14 residues long. The CDR3 nucleotides read TGTGCCACCCGAGGAGCTGGGGCGAGCGGGGAGCTGTTTTTT. It yields the protein CATRGAGASGELFF.

The chain joins TRBV4-3 to TRBJ2-7, with D possibly being TRBD2 (6 bases). The germline V and J ends were trimmed by 1 base and 10 bases, with 14 bases remaining between them. Germline CDR1 is LGHNA and CDR2 is YSLEER. This CDR3 region has 13 residues. This CDR3 reads CASSQVGGATQYF. The CDR3 DNA reads TGCGCCAGCAGCCAAGTGGGGGGAGCCACCCAGTACTTC.

The chain employs TRBV7-9 and TRBJ1-2; TRBD1 is a possible D gene (5 bases). CDR1 is SEHNR, CDR2 FQNEAQ, per germline (reference sequence). CDR3 length: 15 residues. V was clipped by 5 bases and J by 5 bases, with 18 bases between them. The CDR3 here is CASSSSGREDYGYTF. The CDR3 DNA reads as TGTGCCAGCAGCAGTTCCGGCAGGGAGGATTATGGCTACACCTTC.

The rearrangement uses TRBV6-5 and TRBJ2-1; no reliable D call. This CDR3 region has 14 residues. The V gene's germline CDR1 is MNHEY and CDR2 SVGAGI. V shed 10 bases and J shed 0 bases, with 13 bases lying between them. In DNA, the CDR3 is TGTGCCATTCCGACTCCGCACTCCTACAATGAGCAGTTCTTC. It encodes CAIPTPHSYNEQFF.

The chain employs TRBV4-1 and TRBJ2-2; D may be TRBD2 (6 bases). V dropped 4 bases and J dropped 0 bases, with 21 bases sitting between them. Germline V CDR1 and CDR2: MGHRA, YSYEKL. The CDR3 spans 19 residues. As DNA, the CDR3 is TGCGCCAGCAGCCCCTCGATAATGAAACTAGCACCGAACACCGGGGAGCTGTTTTTT. It specifies CASSPSIMKLAPNTGELFF.

This rearrangement joins TRBV6-5 to TRBJ1-2; D is possibly TRBD1 (5 bases). The V end was cut by 10 bases, the J end by 3 bases, with 15 bases between. The CDR3 has 13 amino acids. CDR1 is MNHEY, CDR2 SVGAGI, per germline. The CDR3 region has the DNA TGTGCCACCCGCGGGGGTTATGACTATGGCTACACCTTC. Its translation is CATRGGYDYGYTF.

The table lists this clone with a few counts. The V gene is TRBV2, the J gene TRBJ2-7; D might be TRBD1 or TRBD2, each matching 5 bases. CDR3 length: 14 residues. Deletions cut 2 bases from V and 3 bases from J, with 11 bases between. Germline V CDR1 and CDR2: SNHLY, FYNNEI. The CDR3 loop reads CASSESPGRYEQYF. DNA for the CDR3: TGTGCCAGCAGTGAAAGCCCGGGACGCTACGAGCAGTACTTC.

The rearrangement joins TRBV7-9 to TRBJ1-1; 9 nucleotides line up with TRBD1. The germline CDR1 and CDR2 sequences are SEHNR and FQNEAQ (reference sequence). The J segment lost 4 bases and the V segment lost 5 bases, leaving 5 bases of the junction unmatched. This CDR3 spans 14 amino acids. Here the CDR3 reads CASSRQGGTTEAFF. DNA for the CDR3: TGTGCCAGCAGCCGACAGGGGGGGACCACTGAAGCTTTCTTT.

The rearrangement uses TRBV2 and TRBJ1-2; the match to TRBD1 covers 8 bases. The germline V gene has CDR1 SNHLY and CDR2 FYNNEI. CDR3 size: 13 residues. The V and J ends lost 4 bases and 2 bases, in that order; junction bases with no gene match: 0. The CDR3 sequence is CASSGTGNYGYTF. The CDR3 region has the DNA TGTGCCAGCAGTGGGACAGGGAACTATGGCTACACCTTC.

J is TRBJ2-7 and V is TRBV28, with D possibly matching TRBD2 (6 bases). Between the trimmed V and J ends, which lost 7 bases and 3 bases, there was a span of 16 bases. Germline-derived CDR1 and CDR2 are MDHEN and SYDVKM. CDR3 length: 14 residues. The CDR3: CASTPGGSDYEQYF. DNA of the CDR3: TGTGCCAGCACCCCCGGGGGTTCGGACTACGAGCAGTACTTC.

This clone has a single count. The V call is TRBV3-1 (or the pseudogene TRBV3-2), the J call TRBJ2-4, with 8 positions matching TRBD1. This CDR3 spans 17 amino acids. V shed 0 bases, J shed 4 bases, and the junction held 8 bases outside the gene matches. Per the germline V gene, CDR1 is LGHDT and CDR2 is YNNKEL (reference sequence). The CDR3 DNA follows: TGTGCCAGCAGCCAAGATTGGGCAGGGGGCGCGAAAAACATTCAGTACTTC. Amino acid sequence: CASSQDWAGGAKNIQYF.

The chain couples TRBV19 to TRBJ2-1; D is uncertain. The CDR3 totals 16 residues. The germline CDR1 and CDR2 sequences are LNHDA and SQIVND (reference sequence). V lost 3 bases and J lost 0, with 12 bases in between. The CDR3 protein is CASSIGHGDSYNEQFF. In nucleotides, the CDR3 is TGTGCCAGTAGTATTGGTCATGGGGACTCCTACAATGAGCAGTTCTTC. The whole variable domain, remainder taken from reference TRBV19 and TRBJ2-1, is DGGITQSPKYLFRKEGQNVTLSCEQNLNHDAMYWYRQDPGQGLRLIYYSQIVNDFQKGDIAEGYSVSREKKESFPLTVTSAQKNPTAFYLCASSIGHGDSYNEQFFGPGTRLTVL.

The V and J genes are TRBV4-3 and TRBJ1-2; a possible D gene is TRBD1 (5 bases). With 5 bases removed from V and 8 bases from J, the gap between germline ends came to 24 bases. The germline V gene encodes CDR1 LGHNA and CDR2 YSLEER. The CDR3 contains 16 residues. The CDR3 here is CASSAGAQSGNWGYTF. CDR3 nucleotide sequence: TGCGCCAGCAGCGCCGGGGCACAGTCCGGCAATTGGGGCTACACCTTC.

This clone occurred once. The chain is built from TRBV5-1 and TRBJ2-3, with 8 positions matching TRBD2. V was clipped by 2 bases and J by 1 base; unmatched bases: 9. The germline CDR1 and CDR2 sequences are SGHRS and YFSETQ. CDR3 length: 17 amino acids. CDR3 region: CASSFNGGAIRTDTQYF. CDR3 DNA sequence: TGCGCCAGCAGCTTTAACGGGGGGGCTATCCGCACAGATACGCAGTATTTT.

V and J are TRBV15 and TRBJ2-3; TRBD2 agrees at 13 bases. This CDR3 has 15 amino acids. The germline V gene encodes CDR1 LNHNV and CDR2 YYDKDF (reference sequence). Losses at the gene ends were 5 bases for V and 7 bases for J; bases not matched to a gene: 6. DNA for the CDR3: TGTGCCACCAGCCGCGGGACTAGCGGGACGTATACGCAGTATTTT. Protein sequence: CATSRGTSGTYTQYF.

The chain combines TRBV9 with TRBJ2-7; D possibly corresponds to TRBD2 (5 bases). V was cut by 4 bases and J by 6 bases, with 17 bases left in between. This CDR3 is built from 14 residues. The V gene's germline CDR1 is SGDLS and CDR2 YYNGEE. CDR3 residues: CASSTTGLRGEQYF. CDR3 nucleotides: TGTGCCAGCAGCACCACCGGACTCCGGGGCGAGCAGTACTTC. Together with reference TRBV9 and TRBJ2-7, the CDR3 gives the full variable domain: DSGVTQTPKHLITATGQRVTLRCSPRSGDLSVYWYQQSLDQGLQFLIQYYNGEERAKGNILERFSAQQFPDLHSELNLSSLELGDSALYFCASSTTGLRGEQYFGPGTRLTVT.

This clone was seen only a few times. V and J are TRBV6-2 or TRBV6-3 and TRBJ1-5, with D possibly matching TRBD1 (6 bases). The CDR3 spans 20 residues. Germline-derived CDR1 and CDR2 are MNHEY and SVGEGT. The V and J ends lost 0 bases and 0 bases respectively, with 21 bases between them. Here the CDR3 reads CASSYSNLRRTANSNQPQHF. CDR3 nucleotides: TGTGCCAGCAGTTACTCGAACCTTAGGAGGACAGCAAATAGCAATCAGCCCCAGCATTTT.

The V and J genes are TRBV6-2 or TRBV6-3 and TRBJ2-1; 11 bases line up with TRBD2. V lost 4 bases and J lost 9; bases outside the gene matches: 11. The germline V gene has CDR1 MNHEY and CDR2 SVGEGT. The CDR3 extends over 16 amino acids. The CDR3 spells CASSSELAGALSEQFF. CDR3 nucleotides: TGTGCCAGCAGTTCAGAACTAGCGGGAGCTCTAAGTGAGCAGTTCTTC.